The rows below give T cell receptor beta chains drawn from one sample of a study of blood T cells in healthy people across ages. From the 5' RACE reads, TCRdb called clonotypes with MiXCR, one entry per CDR3 protein. The data hold hundreds of thousands of distinct CDR3 sequences, with approximately 59% observed a single time. Sequencing was performed on blood. Receptor source: a man in his fifties or sixties in good health. Both conserved end residues are part of each CDR3. D genes are given only for firm matches. The size field is filled for only some rows; it gives once, few, many or a size class.

d_gene: TRBD1; v_gene: TRBV9; abundance: NA; j_gene: TRBJ1-3; CDR3aa: CASSVDGRGRGNTIYF; CDR3nt: TGTGCCAGCAGCGTAGATGGAAGGGGCAGGGGGAACACCATATATTTT
d_gene: NA; v_gene: TRBV20-1; abundance: many; j_gene: TRBJ2-2; CDR3aa: CSARGGANTGELFF; CDR3nt: TGCAGTGCCAGGGGGGGCGCGAACACCGGGGAGCTGTTTTTT
d_gene: TRBD1; v_gene: TRBV24-1; abundance: NA; j_gene: TRBJ2-5; CDR3aa: CATSDVTGGRETQYF; CDR3nt: TGTGCCACCAGTGATGTAACAGGGGGCCGGGAGACCCAGTACTTC
d_gene: NA; v_gene: TRBV5-6; abundance: NA; j_gene: TRBJ2-7; CDR3aa: CASSLEGWTYEQYF; CDR3nt: TGTGCCAGCAGCTTGGAGGGCTGGACCTACGAGCAGTACTTC
d_gene: NA; v_gene: TRBV7-9; abundance: many; j_gene: TRBJ1-2; CDR3aa: CASSPRGGDYGYTF; CDR3nt: TGTGCCAGCAGCCCCCGGGGGGGGGACTATGGCTACACCTTC
d_gene: NA; v_gene: TRBV4-2; abundance: many; j_gene: TRBJ2-4; CDR3aa: CASSQVGAGDIQYF; CDR3nt: TGTGCCAGCAGCCAAGTCGGAGCTGGAGACATTCAGTACTTC
d_gene: TRBD1; v_gene: TRBV11-2; abundance: NA; j_gene: TRBJ2-3; CDR3aa: CASSRDRAATDTQYF; CDR3nt: TGTGCCAGCAGCCGTGACAGGGCCGCCACAGATACGCAGTATTTT
d_gene: NA; v_gene: TRBV20-1; abundance: NA; j_gene: TRBJ1-3; CDR3aa: CSALISGNTIYF; CDR3nt: TGCAGTGCGCTAATCTCTGGAAACACCATATATTTT
d_gene: TRBD1; v_gene: TRBV5-1; abundance: once; j_gene: TRBJ2-5; CDR3aa: CASSSGTGQQETQYF; CDR3nt: TGCGCCAGCAGCTCCGGGACAGGGCAACAAGAGACCCAGTACTTC
d_gene: NA; v_gene: TRBV28; abundance: NA; j_gene: TRBJ2-7; CDR3aa: CASRGQSYFYEQYF; CDR3nt: TGTGCCAGCCGCGGACAGTCTTATTTCTACGAGCAGTACTTC
d_gene: NA; v_gene: TRBV11-2; abundance: NA; j_gene: TRBJ2-3; CDR3aa: CASSLGILGSTDTQYF; CDR3nt: TGTGCCAGCAGCTTAGGAATTCTTGGGTCCACAGATACGCAGTATTTT